This TCR beta chain was profiled in a study of cytomegalovirus exposure and HLA in healthy donors (dated by TCRdb to the late 2010s). A note on the overall study: The 650 to 800 repertoires of the first cohort and the 110 or so validation repertoires were produced on the same platform, according to a later analysis. The study was designed to test whether signatures of past pathogen exposure could be identified by cataloging public T cell receptors. Along with the approximately 650-subject first cohort, a separate validation cohort of some 130 different subjects was used. High-throughput TCR immunosequencing, statistical association of individual TCRs with disease status, and machine learning were combined to predict cytomegalovirus infection status.

CDR1 and CDR2, looked up from the germline V gene, are SQVTM and ANQGSEA. The CDR3 holds 12 amino acids from the cysteine to the phenylalanine. Only the CDR3 DNA stays, 36 bases, in frame from base 1. V loses 3 bases of germline sequence and J loses 2 bases, and the interval between the two ends is 8 bases. The donors belonged to the validation cohort of over a hundred subjects, which was separate from the roughly 700-subject first cohort. What the work shows at the level of the full study, not this receptor alone: Across donors, most TCR sequences were observed very rarely, whereas some public TCRs were present in many individuals. According to the authors, the approach could potentially be generalized to other disease states and immunological phenotypes. A few of the identified cytomegalovirus-associated TCR beta chains were confirmed in vitro to be specific for cytomegalovirus antigens. Cytomegalovirus status was reported to be diagnosed by the classifier with high specificity and sensitivity in both the original and validation cohorts. In a later analysis, TCRs clustered in the first cohort were found to also tend to co-occur in the 130 or so validation repertoires, with around 94% of cluster scores above 0. All 120 or so repertoires were used to score co-occurrence in the validation cohort in a later analysis, because that analysis had no HLA typing for the cohort. A total of about 150 TCR beta chains were listed by the study as associated with cytomegalovirus.

Library preparation was by the immunoSEQ multiplex PCR assay. Processing in the source paper ran as follows. A statistical classification framework was built for diagnosing cytomegalovirus status from the catalog of TCR beta chain sequences. Entries here come from immuneACCESS through TCRdb and include only in-frame sequences with V and J called. Some clones fail to appear in such tables; in the studies checked, an unresolved V gene covers under half of the shortfall, and the cause of the remainder is unknown. That table supplies the V and J calls and clone size; D and trimming were determined from the DNA. Counted in this sample were hundreds of thousands of clones; approximately 83% of them appeared once. The ten largest clones capture 1% to 1.5% of the sample. To note about this clone: This receptor's antigen is unknown. Per-base quality was not reported, and no clone a single base away is much larger than it.

The sequence links TRBV29-1 to TRBJ2-7, and possibly TRBD1, on 5 matching bases. The TCR sequence derives from a woman aged 25-40 years in good health and CMV-seropositive. Sequencing was carried out using PBMCs. For the CDR3, the sequence is CSVEVDTYEQYF. The nucleotide sequence is given as TGCAGCGTTGAGGTGGACACCTACGAGCAGTACTTC.